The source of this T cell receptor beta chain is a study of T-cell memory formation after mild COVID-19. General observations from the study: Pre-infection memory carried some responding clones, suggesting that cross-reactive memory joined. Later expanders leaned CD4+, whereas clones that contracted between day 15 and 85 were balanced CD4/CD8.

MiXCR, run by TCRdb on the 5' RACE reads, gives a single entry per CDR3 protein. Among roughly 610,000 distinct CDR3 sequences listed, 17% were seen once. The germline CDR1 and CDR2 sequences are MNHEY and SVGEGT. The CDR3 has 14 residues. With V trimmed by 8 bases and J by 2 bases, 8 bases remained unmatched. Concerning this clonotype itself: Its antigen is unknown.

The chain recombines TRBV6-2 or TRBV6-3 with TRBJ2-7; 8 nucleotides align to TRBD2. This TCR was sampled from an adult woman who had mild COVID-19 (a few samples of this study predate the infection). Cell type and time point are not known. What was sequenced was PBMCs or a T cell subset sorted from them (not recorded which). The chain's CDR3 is CASLPGGAAYEQYF. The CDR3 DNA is TGTGCCAGCCTTCCCGGGGGGGCCGCCTACGAGCAGTACTTC.